Below, 9 T cell receptor beta chains from the same sample are listed, as sequenced in a study of T cells in Graves' hyperthyroidism and ophthalmopathy. Authors of the study amplified TCR beta CDR3 regions from RNA transcripts. Primed by the HTBI set, a first-round RT-PCR was run on the TCR CDR3. TCRdb re-derived calls from the multiplex PCR reads in MiXCR, one entry per CDR3 protein. The table has under 550,000 distinct CDR3 sequences, approximately 14% seen once; the top ten hold about 4.9%. The sequencing input was blood. The source is a woman aged 18-30 years with Graves' hyperthyroidism.

This clonotype was counted ten times or more. Here the CDR3 reads CASSERQVDTEAFF. The CDR3, as DNA: TGTGCCAGCAGTGAGAGACAGGTAGACACTGAAGCTTTCTTT. This rearrangement joins TRBV2 to TRBJ1-1; D is perhaps TRBD1 (6 bases). The CDR3 is 14 residues long. Germline V gene lookup returns CDR1 SNHLY and CDR2 FYNNEI. Trimming took off 3 bases at V and 3 bases at J, with 11 bases between the two ends.

The chain recombines TRBV5-1 with TRBJ2-5; D remains ambiguous. Germline CDR1 and CDR2: SGHRS and YFSETQ. The CDR3 is 13 amino acids. Deletions cut 1 base from V and 2 bases from J, with 6 bases between. CDR3 protein: CASSLHPQETQYF. The CDR3 DNA reads TGCGCCAGCAGCTTGCACCCTCAAGAGACCCAGTACTTC.

This clonotype was counted at least ten times. The rearrangement joins TRBV5-1 to TRBJ1-1; 12 bases match TRBD1. Germline loops: CDR1 SGHRS, CDR2 YFSETQ. The CDR3 covers 14 residues. Losses at the gene ends were 4 bases for V and 6 bases for J; bases not matched to a gene: 4. CDR3 in amino acids: CASSEGTGGSEAFF. In DNA, the CDR3 is TGCGCCAGCAGCGAGGGGACAGGGGGCTCTGAAGCTTTCTTT.

This clonotype was detected only a few times. The rearrangement joins TRBV9 to TRBJ1-3, with TRBD1 as a possible D gene (5 bases). Trimming stripped 2 bases from V and 0 bases from J, with 15 bases between. Germline lookup yields CDR1 SGDLS and CDR2 YYNGEE. The CDR3 is 17 amino acids. CDR3 residues: CASSVGAQASSGNTIYF. DNA of the CDR3: TGTGCCAGCAGCGTTGGGGCACAGGCGAGCTCTGGAAACACCATATATTTT.

The sample holds a few counts of this clonotype. A read error may explain this, as a much larger clone is one base away. This sequence joins TRBV13 and TRBJ1-1; 7 positions agree with TRBD1. J was trimmed by 10 bases and V by 2 bases; bases with no gene match: 13. The germline V gene encodes CDR1 PRHDT and CDR2 FYEKMQ (reference sequence). This CDR3 spans 15 amino acids. The CDR3 protein is CASSLRDRVNRVAFF. CDR3 DNA: TGTGCCAGCAGCTTACGAGACAGGGTGAATCGCGTAGCTTTCTTT.

Turning to this clonotype: The missing conserved phenylalanine or tryptophan at the end of this CDR3 makes a read error likely. The chain has TRBV5-1 and TRBJ1-6; D not certain. Germline assignment: CDR1 SGHRS and CDR2 YFSETQ. V was clipped by 4 bases and J by 9 bases, with 17 bases between them. This CDR3 is built from 15 residues. CDR3 region: CASSLSSTRGSPLHL. CDR3 nucleotide sequence: TGCGCCAGCAGCCTCTCATCCACACGCGGTTCACCCCTCCACCTT.

This clonotype turned up a few times. The V call is TRBV14, the J call TRBJ2-3; D remains unclear. CDR1 and CDR2 (germline): SGHDN, FVKESK. This CDR3 comprises 14 residues. V shed 1 base and J shed 5 bases, with 10 bases lying between them. For the CDR3, the DNA is TGTGCCAGCAGCCAAGTCCTGAGAGGAGATACGCAGTATTTT. Translation gives CASSQVLRGDTQYF.

This clonotype appeared many times. V and J are TRBV5-1 and TRBJ2-7; perhaps TRBD1 as D (5 bases). Germline V gene data show CDR1 as SGHRS and CDR2 as YFSETQ. The V gene lost 4 bases and the J gene lost 2 bases, with 13 bases spanning the gap. This CDR3 comprises 14 residues. The CDR3 spells CASSKGATTYEQYF. As DNA, the CDR3 is TGCGCCAGCAGCAAAGGGGCTACCACCTACGAGCAGTACTTC.

This clonotype was counted many times. V and J are TRBV30 and TRBJ2-7; no clear D gene. Looked up from germline, CDR1 is GTSNPN and CDR2 is SVGIG (reference sequence). The CDR3 runs 11 residues. The ends were cut back, 1 base at V and 7 bases at J, with 8 bases in the middle. Here the CDR3 reads CAWSGASEQYF. In DNA form, the CDR3 reads TGTGCCTGGAGTGGGGCGAGTGAGCAGTACTTC.